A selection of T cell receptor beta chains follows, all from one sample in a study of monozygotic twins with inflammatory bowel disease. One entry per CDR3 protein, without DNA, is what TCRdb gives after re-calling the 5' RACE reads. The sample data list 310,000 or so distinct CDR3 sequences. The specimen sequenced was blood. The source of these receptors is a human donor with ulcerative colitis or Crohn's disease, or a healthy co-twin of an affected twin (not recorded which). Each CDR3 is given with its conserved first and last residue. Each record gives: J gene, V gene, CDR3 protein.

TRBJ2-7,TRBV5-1,CASSLGLAGDYTDYEQYF
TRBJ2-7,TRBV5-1,CASSPTSGTYEQYF
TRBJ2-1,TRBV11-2,CASSLDPGGLKSEQFF
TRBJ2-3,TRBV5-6,CASSDGGGGDTQYF
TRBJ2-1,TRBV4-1,CASRSAGVGLNEQFF
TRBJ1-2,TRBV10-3,CAISDGQGDGYTF
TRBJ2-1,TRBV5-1,CASSWGQGVNEQFF
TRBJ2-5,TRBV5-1,CASSSFRGYQETQYF
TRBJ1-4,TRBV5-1,CASSLGVPRPTTNEKLFF
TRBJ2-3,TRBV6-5,CASSYSPGPLGADTQYF
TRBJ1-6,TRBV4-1,CASSPNLAYNSPLHF
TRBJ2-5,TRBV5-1,CASSLGLAGGAQETQYF
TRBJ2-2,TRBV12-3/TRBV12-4,CASTKRIRYTGELFF
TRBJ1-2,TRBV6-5,CASSYSGYGYTF
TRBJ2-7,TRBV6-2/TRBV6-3,CASSFRLESYEQYF
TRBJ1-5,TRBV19,CASSKDRASNQPQHF
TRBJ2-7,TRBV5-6,CASSFTGFTYEQYF
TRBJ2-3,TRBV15,CATSRGGNTHYF
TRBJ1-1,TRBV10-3,CAIGGDTEAFF
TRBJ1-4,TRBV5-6,CASSLKVNEKLFF
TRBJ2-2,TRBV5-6,CASSDPTRTGAGELFF
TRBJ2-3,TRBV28,CASSLSTVPTDTQYF
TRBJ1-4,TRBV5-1,CASSSGAREKLFF
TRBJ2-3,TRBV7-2,CASSPRGVSTDTQYF
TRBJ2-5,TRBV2,CASSWLNTQETQYF
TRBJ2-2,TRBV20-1,CSATAGTGELFF
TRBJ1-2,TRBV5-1,CASSSTGEEGYTF
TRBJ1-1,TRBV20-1,CSARDFWAAEAFF
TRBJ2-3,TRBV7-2,CASSSPTSGGTDTQYF
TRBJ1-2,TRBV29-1,CSAATGNYGYTF
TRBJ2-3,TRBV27,CARTGTGVGKVRDTQYF
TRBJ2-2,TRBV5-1,CASSLAGPGQSTGELFF
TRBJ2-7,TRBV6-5,CASSYLAGDPYEQYF
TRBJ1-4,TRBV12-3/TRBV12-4,CASSLRQGTGSEKLFF
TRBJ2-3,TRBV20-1,CSATPRRMATDTQYF
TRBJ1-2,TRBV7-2,CASSLGQGAYGYTF
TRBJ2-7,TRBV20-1,CSARLGQYYEQYF
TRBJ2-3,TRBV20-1,CSARGVSGGDTQYF
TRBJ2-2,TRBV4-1,CASSQARPNTGELFF
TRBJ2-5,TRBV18,CASSPNTSVQETQYF
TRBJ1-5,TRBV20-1,CSAPARDSNQPQHF
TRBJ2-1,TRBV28,CASSLPGTGGEDEQFF
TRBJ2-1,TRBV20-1,CSAQGNLAGGYNEQFF
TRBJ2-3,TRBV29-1,CSVEPSRTSGRARKGQYF